A selection of T cell receptor beta chains follows, all from one sample in a study of cytomegalovirus exposure and HLA in healthy donors. The assay was immunoSEQ multiplex PCR, and TCRdb's table has in-frame clones only and misses some. The profile shows some 200,000 clones, around four fifths of them singletons. Sequences were obtained from PBMCs. The receptors shown here come from a woman between 18 and 29 years old in good health and CMV-seronegative. Each CDR3 is given with its conserved first and last residue. A D gene is named only where the DNA matches it firmly. Rows give clone size only sometimes, using once, few, many, or a class for an expanded clone.

CDR3nt,CDR3aa,d_gene,abundance,v_gene,j_gene
TGTGCCAGCAGTGTGACAGGGCTCTCTCAGCCCCAGCATTTT,CASSVTGLSQPQHF,TRBD1,NA,TRBV6-1,TRBJ1-5
TGTGCCATCAGTGAGAGCGGGAATGAAGAGACCCAGTACTTC,CAISESGNEETQYF,TRBD2,NA,TRBV10-3,TRBJ2-5
TGCGCCAGCAGCACTCGGACCCGGGAACGAGAGACCCAGTACTTC,CASSTRTRERETQYF,NA,NA,TRBV5-1,TRBJ2-5
TGTGCCAGCAGCTTATGGACAGACTCCTACGAGCAGTACTTC,CASSLWTDSYEQYF,NA,once,TRBV7-9,TRBJ2-7
TGTGCCAGCAGCCCCGGTTCCTACAATGAGCAGTTCTTC,CASSPGSYNEQFF,NA,NA,TRBV9,TRBJ2-1
TGCGCCAGCAGCCAAGTAAAGGGGAACCAAGAGACCCAGTACTTC,CASSQVKGNQETQYF,NA,few,TRBV4-1,TRBJ2-5
TGTGCCAGCAGTTACTCTGGGGACAGTCCAACCTACGAGCAGTACTTC,CASSYSGDSPTYEQYF,TRBD1,NA,TRBV6-5,TRBJ2-7
TGTGCCACCAGCAACTCGCCGACTAGCGGAACAGATACGCAGTATTTT,CATSNSPTSGTDTQYF,TRBD2,NA,TRBV15,TRBJ2-3
TGTGCCAGCAGCCAGAAGGGGGAGACCCAGTACTTC,CASSQKGETQYF,NA,NA,TRBV4-2,TRBJ2-5
TGTGCCAGCAGCAGCGGACTAGCGGGAATAGGCGAGCAGTACTTC,CASSSGLAGIGEQYF,TRBD2,NA,TRBV7-8,TRBJ2-7
TGTGCCAGCTCGGGCGGACAGTCAGAGGAAAAACTGTTTTTT,CASSGGQSEEKLFF,NA,NA,TRBV5-6,TRBJ1-4
TGTGCCAGCAGTGGGGACAGGGCCGCCAGGGAAAACATTCAGTACTTC,CASSGDRAARENIQYF,TRBD1,NA,TRBV6-1,TRBJ2-4
TGTGCCAGCAGCTTGGCTGGGACAGCGAACACTGAAGCTTTCTTT,CASSLAGTANTEAFF,TRBD1,NA,TRBV5-4,TRBJ1-1
TGTGCCAGCAGCTTAGATATTATCACTACCCGCGAGCAGTACTTC,CASSLDIITTREQYF,NA,NA,TRBV11-2,TRBJ2-7
TGTGCCAGTAGCCAACAGGGGAAAAATGAAAAACTGTTTTTT,CASSQQGKNEKLFF,TRBD1,few,TRBV19,TRBJ1-4
TGTGCCAGTAGTATAGATAGTGGCAGGGGTGATCAGCCCCAGCATTTT,CASSIDSGRGDQPQHF,NA,NA,TRBV19,TRBJ1-5
TGCGCCAGCAGCCAAGTTTCAGGGGATCGGCAGCCCCAGCATTTT,CASSQVSGDRQPQHF,NA,NA,TRBV4-1,TRBJ1-5
TGTGCCAGCTCACCAGGGACACTAACTATCCCGAACACCTTC,CASSPGTLTIPNTF,NA,NA,TRBV18,TRBJ1-2
TGTGCCAGCAGCGTAGGACTAGCGTTCACAGATACGCAGTATTTT,CASSVGLAFTDTQYF,TRBD2,NA,TRBV7-3,TRBJ2-3
TGTGCCAGCAGCGATGGACAGGGTATAAGCTCCTATAATTCACCCCTCCACTTT,CASSDGQGISSYNSPLHF,TRBD1,NA,TRBV9,TRBJ1-6
TGCGCCAGCAGCTCAACGGGGGGAGAGGAGACCCAGTACTTC,CASSSTGGEETQYF,TRBD2,NA,TRBV5-1,TRBJ2-5
TGTGCCAGCAGTGAAGACGCTAGCGGGAGGGCGGATACGCAGTATTTT,CASSEDASGRADTQYF,TRBD2,NA,TRBV25-1,TRBJ2-3
TGTGCCAGCAGCCCCTTGGGACAGGGGGCACCTGAAGCTTTCTTT,CASSPLGQGAPEAFF,TRBD1,NA,TRBV7-2,TRBJ1-1
TGCGCCAGCAGCTTGGACCCTAGCGGCCGCTACGAGCAGTACTTC,CASSLDPSGRYEQYF,TRBD2,once,TRBV5-1,TRBJ2-7
TGTGCTACCTTAACGGACAGCGGAAACACCATATATTTT,CATLTDSGNTIYF,NA,NA,TRBV19,TRBJ1-3
TGTGCCAGCAGCTTAAGACTAGCAGAAGAGACCCAGTACTTC,CASSLRLAEETQYF,TRBD2,few,TRBV7-9,TRBJ2-5
TGTGCCAGCAGCATCGACAGTGCCCTCACCGGGGAGCTGTTTTTT,CASSIDSALTGELFF,NA,NA,TRBV7-7,TRBJ2-2
TGTGCCAGCAGTTTACTCACGAGGAGCAATCAGCCCCAGCATTTT,CASSLLTRSNQPQHF,NA,once,TRBV28,TRBJ1-5
TGCGCCAGCAGCCCAGGACAGCGGTCGAACACTGAAGCTTTCTTT,CASSPGQRSNTEAFF,NA,NA,TRBV5-1,TRBJ1-1
TGCAGCGTTCAGTGGGGGCCTGAAAAACTGTTTTTT,CSVQWGPEKLFF,NA,NA,TRBV29-1,TRBJ1-4
TGTGCCAGCAGTGAACCTAGCATGGGAGGTGAGCAGTTCTTC,CASSEPSMGGEQFF,NA,NA,TRBV2,TRBJ2-1
TGTGCCAGCAGCCTTAATCTCGCAGATACGCAGTATTTT,CASSLNLADTQYF,NA,NA,TRBV7-9,TRBJ2-3
TGTGCCAGCAGCCTCAGGGCAGATACGCAGTATTTT,CASSLRADTQYF,NA,NA,TRBV5-8,TRBJ2-3
TGTGCCAGCACAGGGGCGAACACTGAAGCTTTCTTT,CASTGANTEAFF,NA,few,TRBV2,TRBJ1-1
TGTGCCAGCAGTTCGGGGTTATTTACGACCCAGTACTTC,CASSSGLFTTQYF,NA,NA,TRBV6-4,TRBJ2-5
TGTGCCAGCAGCTGGGGACAGCATCAGTACTTC,CASSWGQHQYF,TRBD1,few,TRBV11-2,TRBJ2-4
TGCAGCGTTGAAGACCCCTGGACAGCTAAGAACTATGGCTACACCTTC,CSVEDPWTAKNYGYTF,NA,NA,TRBV29-1,TRBJ1-2
TGTGCCAGCAGCTTGGGGAGACTAGTCACAGATACGCAGTATTTT,CASSLGRLVTDTQYF,NA,once,TRBV7-9,TRBJ2-3
TGTGCCAGCAGCCAAGTCCTTGCGGCTGGTTACAATGAGCAGTTCTTC,CASSQVLAAGYNEQFF,NA,NA,TRBV4-2,TRBJ2-1
TGTGCCAGCAGGGGACCGGGAGCGGATACGCAGTATTTT,CASRGPGADTQYF,NA,NA,TRBV4-2,TRBJ2-3
TGTGCCAGCAGTGACTACCGGACTAGCGGGGGGAGCTCCTACGAGCAGTACTTC,CASSDYRTSGGSSYEQYF,TRBD2,NA,TRBV6-1,TRBJ2-7
TGTGCCAGCAGCCCTTTGGCGGGGGGGCAGGATGAGCAGTTCTTC,CASSPLAGGQDEQFF,TRBD2,NA,TRBV2,TRBJ2-1
TGTGCCAGCAGAGCACAGCAGTACAATCAGCCCCAGCATTTT,CASRAQQYNQPQHF,NA,NA,TRBV27,TRBJ1-5
TGTGCCAGCAGTCCGATAACAGGGCCCACCGGGGAGCTGTTTTTT,CASSPITGPTGELFF,NA,few,TRBV2,TRBJ2-2
TGTGCCAGCTCCCCGGGACAGGGCCTCACCGGGGAGCTGTTTTTT,CASSPGQGLTGELFF,TRBD1,NA,TRBV6-4,TRBJ2-2
TGTGCCAGCAGTGAAGCGCGTAATTCACCCCTCCACTTT,CASSEARNSPLHF,NA,NA,TRBV2,TRBJ1-6
TGTGCCACCAGCAGACTAGCGGGAAGCGAGCAGTACTTC,CATSRLAGSEQYF,TRBD2,NA,TRBV15,TRBJ2-7
TGTGCCAGCAGTAGTACAGGGTCCGGCATGTACAATGAGCAGTTCTTC,CASSSTGSGMYNEQFF,NA,NA,TRBV27,TRBJ2-1
TGTGCCAGCAGTGAGGGGACAGGAAGGCTGGGCTCCTACAATGAGCAGTTCTTC,CASSEGTGRLGSYNEQFF,TRBD1,NA,TRBV2,TRBJ2-1
TGTGCCAGCATCGGGGGGGAGACCCAGTACTTC,CASIGGETQYF,TRBD2,NA,TRBV6-5,TRBJ2-5
TGTGCCAGCAGCTTTGGGGGAGGGCTTAACAATGAGCAGTTCTTC,CASSFGGGLNNEQFF,TRBD2,NA,TRBV7-8,TRBJ2-1
TGCGCCAGCAGCTCGAGTGGAGAGTACCAAGAGACCCAGTACTTC,CASSSSGEYQETQYF,NA,NA,TRBV5-1,TRBJ2-5
TGTGCCAGCTTTACATACTCCTCGACTTTGAACACTGAAGCTTTCTTT,CASFTYSSTLNTEAFF,NA,NA,TRBV28,TRBJ1-1
TGTGCTAGTGGTTTGAACAGCCCAGGCAATCAGCCCCAGCATTTT,CASGLNSPGNQPQHF,NA,once,TRBV12-5,TRBJ1-5
TGTGCCAGCAGTTACGGGGCCTTGGGCACTGAAGCTTTCTTT,CASSYGALGTEAFF,NA,NA,TRBV6-6,TRBJ1-1
TGCGCCAGCAAGGAAGAGGCAGAGACCCAGTACTTC,CASKEEAETQYF,NA,NA,TRBV5-1,TRBJ2-5